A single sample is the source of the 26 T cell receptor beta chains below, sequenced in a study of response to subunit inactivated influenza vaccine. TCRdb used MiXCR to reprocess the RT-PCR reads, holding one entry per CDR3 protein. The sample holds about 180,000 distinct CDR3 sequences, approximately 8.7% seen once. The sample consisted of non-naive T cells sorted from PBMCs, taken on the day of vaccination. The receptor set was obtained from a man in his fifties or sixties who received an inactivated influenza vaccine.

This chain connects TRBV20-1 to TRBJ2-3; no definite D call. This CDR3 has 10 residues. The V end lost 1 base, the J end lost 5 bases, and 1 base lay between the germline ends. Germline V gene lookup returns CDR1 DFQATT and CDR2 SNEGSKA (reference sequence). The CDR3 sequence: CSARVDTQYF. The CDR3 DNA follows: TGCAGTGCTAGAGTAGATACGCAGTATTTT.

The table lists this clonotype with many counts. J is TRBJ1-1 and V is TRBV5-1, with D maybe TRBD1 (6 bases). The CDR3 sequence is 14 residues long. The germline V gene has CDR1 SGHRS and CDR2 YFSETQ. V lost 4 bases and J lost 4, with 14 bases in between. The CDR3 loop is CASSREGGTTEAFF. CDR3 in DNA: TGCGCCAGCAGCCGCGAAGGGGGGACCACTGAAGCTTTCTTT.

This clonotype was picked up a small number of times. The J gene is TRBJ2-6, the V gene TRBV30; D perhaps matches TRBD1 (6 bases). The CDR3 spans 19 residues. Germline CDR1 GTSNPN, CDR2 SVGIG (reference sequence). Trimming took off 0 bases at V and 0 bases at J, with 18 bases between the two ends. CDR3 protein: CAWSVLVAGAYSGANVLTF. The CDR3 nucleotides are TGTGCCTGGAGTGTACTAGTGGCAGGGGCTTACTCTGGGGCCAACGTCCTGACTTTC.

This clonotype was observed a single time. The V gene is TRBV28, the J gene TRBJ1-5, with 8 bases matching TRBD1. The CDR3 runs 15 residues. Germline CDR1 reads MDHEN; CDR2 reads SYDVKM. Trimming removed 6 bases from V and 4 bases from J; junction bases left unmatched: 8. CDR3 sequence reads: CASRAGTGWNQPQHF. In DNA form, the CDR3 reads TGTGCCAGCAGGGCCGGGACAGGATGGAATCAGCCCCAGCATTTT.

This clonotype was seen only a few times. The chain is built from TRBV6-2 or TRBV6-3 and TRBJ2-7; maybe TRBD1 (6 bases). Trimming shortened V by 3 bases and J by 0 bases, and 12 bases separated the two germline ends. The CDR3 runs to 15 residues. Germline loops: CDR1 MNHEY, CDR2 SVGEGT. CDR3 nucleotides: TGTGCCAGCAGTTATTCCCGGGACAACTCCTACGAGCAGTACTTC. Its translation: CASSYSRDNSYEQYF.

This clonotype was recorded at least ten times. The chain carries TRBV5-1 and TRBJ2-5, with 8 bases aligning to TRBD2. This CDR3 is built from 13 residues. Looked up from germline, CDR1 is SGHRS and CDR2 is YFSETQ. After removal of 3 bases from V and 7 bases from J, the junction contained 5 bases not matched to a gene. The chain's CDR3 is CASSSGLDGTQYF. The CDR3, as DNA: TGCGCCAGCAGCTCGGGACTAGATGGGACCCAGTACTTC.

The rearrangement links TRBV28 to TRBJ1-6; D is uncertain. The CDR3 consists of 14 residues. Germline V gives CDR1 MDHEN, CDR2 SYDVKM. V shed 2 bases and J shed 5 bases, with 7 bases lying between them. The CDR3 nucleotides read TGTGCCAGCAGTTTACCGAGGCATAATTCACCCCTCCACTTT. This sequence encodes CASSLPRHNSPLHF.

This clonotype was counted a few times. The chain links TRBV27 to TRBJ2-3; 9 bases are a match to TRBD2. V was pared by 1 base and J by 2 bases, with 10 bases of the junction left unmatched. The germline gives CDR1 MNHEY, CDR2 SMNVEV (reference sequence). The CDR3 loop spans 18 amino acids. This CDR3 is CASSLWGGVAGDTDTQYF. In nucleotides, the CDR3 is TGTGCCAGCAGTTTATGGGGCGGGGTAGCGGGAGACACAGATACGCAGTATTTT.

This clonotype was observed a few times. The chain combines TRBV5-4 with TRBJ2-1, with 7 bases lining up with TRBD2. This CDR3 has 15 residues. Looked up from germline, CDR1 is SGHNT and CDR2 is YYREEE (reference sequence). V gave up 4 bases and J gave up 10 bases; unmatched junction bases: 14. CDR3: CASSPTTSSRAEQFF. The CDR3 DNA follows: TGTGCCAGCAGCCCCACGACTAGCTCGAGGGCGGAGCAGTTCTTC.

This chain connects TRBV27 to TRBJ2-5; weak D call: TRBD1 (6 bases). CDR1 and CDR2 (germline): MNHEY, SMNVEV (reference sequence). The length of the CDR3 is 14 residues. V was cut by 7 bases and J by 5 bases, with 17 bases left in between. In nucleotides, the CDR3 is TGTGCCAGCAAACAAGAGTGGGGGCTGGAGACCCAGTACTTC. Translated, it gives CASKQEWGLETQYF.

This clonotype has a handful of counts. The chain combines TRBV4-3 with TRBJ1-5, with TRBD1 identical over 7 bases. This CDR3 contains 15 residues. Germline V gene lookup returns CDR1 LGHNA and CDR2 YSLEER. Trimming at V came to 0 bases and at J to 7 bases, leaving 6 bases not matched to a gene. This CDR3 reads CASSQDYNRGQPQHF. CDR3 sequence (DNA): TGCGCCAGCAGCCAAGATTACAACAGGGGACAGCCCCAGCATTTT.

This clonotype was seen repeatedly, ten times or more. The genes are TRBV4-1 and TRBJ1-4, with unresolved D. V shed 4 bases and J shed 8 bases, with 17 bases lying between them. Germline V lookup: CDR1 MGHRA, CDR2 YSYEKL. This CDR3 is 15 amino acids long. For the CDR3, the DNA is TGCGCCAGCAGCCGGAAAACGGGATCGGAGGAAAAACTGTTTTTT. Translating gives CASSRKTGSEEKLFF.

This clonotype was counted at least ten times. DNA for the CDR3: TGCAGTGCTAGAGGGACTAGCAGGTATTACGAGCAGTACTTC. Its translation is CSARGTSRYYEQYF. J is TRBJ2-7 and V is TRBV20-1, with 8 bases lining up with TRBD2. The V gene's germline CDR1 is DFQATT and CDR2 SNEGSKA (reference sequence). The CDR3 is 14 residues long. The V and J ends lost 1 base and 4 bases, in that order; junction bases with no gene match: 6.

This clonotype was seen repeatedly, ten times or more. The DNA of the CDR3 is TGTGCCATCAAAGGAAACACTGAAGCTTTCTTT. Encoded protein: CAIKGNTEAFF. The gene calls are TRBV10-3 and TRBJ1-1; D remains ambiguous. The V gene lost 7 bases and the J gene lost 2 bases, with 5 bases spanning the gap. Germline values: CDR1 ENHRY, CDR2 SYGVKD. CDR3 length: 11 residues.

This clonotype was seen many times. The CDR3 coding sequence is TGCGCCAGCAGCCAAGATCCCGGCCAGAAAAGCTCCTACGAGCAGTACTTC. Amino acid sequence: CASSQDPGQKSSYEQYF. V is TRBV4-1 and J is TRBJ2-7; D uncertain. The V end was cut by 0 bases, the J end by 0 bases, with 15 bases between. The germline CDR1 and CDR2 sequences are MGHRA and YSYEKL. The CDR3 is 17 residues long.

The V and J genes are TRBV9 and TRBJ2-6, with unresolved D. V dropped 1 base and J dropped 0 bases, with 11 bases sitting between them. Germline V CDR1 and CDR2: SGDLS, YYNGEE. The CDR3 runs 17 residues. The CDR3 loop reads CASSVPEGLSGANVLTF. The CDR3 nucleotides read TGTGCCAGCAGCGTACCGGAAGGCCTCTCTGGGGCCAACGTCCTGACTTTC. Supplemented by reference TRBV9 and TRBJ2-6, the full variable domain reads DSGVTQTPKHLITATGQRVTLRCSPRSGDLSVYWYQQSLDQGLQFLIQYYNGEERAKGNILERFSAQQFPDLHSELNLSSLELGDSALYFCASSVPEGLSGANVLTFGAGSRLTVL.

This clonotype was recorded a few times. CDR3: CASSSTGTGVNTF. DNA of the CDR3: TGTGCCAGCAGCTCAACCGGGACAGGGGTTAACACCTTC. The rearrangement joins TRBV6-1 to TRBJ1-2, with 10 bases that match TRBD1. J gave up 12 bases and V 6 bases, and 10 bases lay outside the gene matches. Germline V gene data show CDR1 as MNHNS and CDR2 as SASEGT. The CDR3 contains 13 residues.

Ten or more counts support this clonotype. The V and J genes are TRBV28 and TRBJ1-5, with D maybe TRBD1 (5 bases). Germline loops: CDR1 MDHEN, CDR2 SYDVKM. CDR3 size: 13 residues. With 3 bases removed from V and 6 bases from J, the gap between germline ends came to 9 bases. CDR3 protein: CASSFEGTQPQHF. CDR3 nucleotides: TGTGCCAGCAGTTTTGAGGGGACTCAGCCCCAGCATTTT.

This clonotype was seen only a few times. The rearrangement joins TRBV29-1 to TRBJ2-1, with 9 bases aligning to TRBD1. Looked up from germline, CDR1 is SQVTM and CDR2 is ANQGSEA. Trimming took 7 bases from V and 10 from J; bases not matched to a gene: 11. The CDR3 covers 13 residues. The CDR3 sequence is CSGGQGIGLEQFF. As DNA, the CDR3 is TGCAGCGGAGGACAGGGGATTGGGCTCGAGCAGTTCTTC.

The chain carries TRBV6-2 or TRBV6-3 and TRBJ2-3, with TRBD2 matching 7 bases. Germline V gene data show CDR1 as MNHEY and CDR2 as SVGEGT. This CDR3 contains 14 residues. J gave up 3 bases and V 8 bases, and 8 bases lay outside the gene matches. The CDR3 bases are TGTGCCAGCCGATACAGCGGGGTAACAGATACGCAGTATTTT. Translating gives CASRYSGVTDTQYF.

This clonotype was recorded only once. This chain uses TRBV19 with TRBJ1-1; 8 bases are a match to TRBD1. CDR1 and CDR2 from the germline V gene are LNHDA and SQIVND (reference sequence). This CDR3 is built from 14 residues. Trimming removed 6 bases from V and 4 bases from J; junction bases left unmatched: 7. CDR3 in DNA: TGTGCCAGTAGGCCACAGGGGGAGGCCACTGAAGCTTTCTTT. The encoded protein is CASRPQGEATEAFF. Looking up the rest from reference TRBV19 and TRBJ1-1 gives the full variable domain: DGGITQSPKYLFRKEGQNVTLSCEQNLNHDAMYWYRQDPGQGLRLIYYSQIVNDFQKGDIAEGYSVSREKKESFPLTVTSAQKNPTAFYLCASRPQGEATEAFFGQGTRLTVV.

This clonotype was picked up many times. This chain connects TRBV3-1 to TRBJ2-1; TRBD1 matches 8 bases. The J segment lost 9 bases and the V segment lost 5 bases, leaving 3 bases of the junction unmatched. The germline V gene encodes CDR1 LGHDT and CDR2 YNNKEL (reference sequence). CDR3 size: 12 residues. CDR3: CASSRQGFEQFF. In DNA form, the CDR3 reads TGTGCCAGCAGCAGACAGGGGTTTGAGCAGTTCTTC.

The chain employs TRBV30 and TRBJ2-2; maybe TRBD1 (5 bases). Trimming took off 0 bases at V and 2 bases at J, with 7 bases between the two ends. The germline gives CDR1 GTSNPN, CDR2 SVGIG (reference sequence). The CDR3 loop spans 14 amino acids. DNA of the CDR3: TGTGCCTGGAGTGTAGGGGCTAACACCGGGGAGCTGTTTTTT. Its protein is CAWSVGANTGELFF.

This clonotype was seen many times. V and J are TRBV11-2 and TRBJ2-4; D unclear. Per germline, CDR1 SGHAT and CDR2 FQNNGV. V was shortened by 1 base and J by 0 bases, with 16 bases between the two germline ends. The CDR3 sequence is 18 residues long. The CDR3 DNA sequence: TGTGCCAGCAGCTTAGGTCGTATTGCGGCGCTAGCCAAAAACATTCAGTACTTC. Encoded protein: CASSLGRIAALAKNIQYF.

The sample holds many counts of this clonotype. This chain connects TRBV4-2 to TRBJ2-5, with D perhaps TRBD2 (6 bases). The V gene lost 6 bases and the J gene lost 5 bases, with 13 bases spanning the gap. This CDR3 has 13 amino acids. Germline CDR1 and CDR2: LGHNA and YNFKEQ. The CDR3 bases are TGTGCCAGCAGTCCCCCGGGGGTTGAGACCCAGTACTTC. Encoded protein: CASSPPGVETQYF.

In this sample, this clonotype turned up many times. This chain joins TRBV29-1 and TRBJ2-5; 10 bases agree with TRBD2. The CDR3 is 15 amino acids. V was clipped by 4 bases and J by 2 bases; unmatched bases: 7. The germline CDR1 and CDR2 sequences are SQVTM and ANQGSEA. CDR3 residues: CSVGVASGSQETQYF. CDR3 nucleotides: TGCAGCGTTGGGGTTGCTAGCGGGAGTCAAGAGACCCAGTACTTC.